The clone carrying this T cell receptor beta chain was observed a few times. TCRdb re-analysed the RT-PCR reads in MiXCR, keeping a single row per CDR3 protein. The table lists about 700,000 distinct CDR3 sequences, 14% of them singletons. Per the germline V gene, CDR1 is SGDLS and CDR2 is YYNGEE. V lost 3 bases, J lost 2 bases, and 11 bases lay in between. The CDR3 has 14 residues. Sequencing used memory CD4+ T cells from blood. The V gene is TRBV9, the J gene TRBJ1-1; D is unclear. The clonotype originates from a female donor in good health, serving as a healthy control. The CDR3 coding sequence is TGTGCCAGCAGCGCACAGTGGGGAAACACTGAAGCTTTCTTT. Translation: CASSAQWGNTEAFF.